This T cell receptor (beta chain) was recovered during a study of cytomegalovirus exposure and HLA in healthy donors. About the research overall: Roughly 86 million unique TCRs from HLA-typed donors made up an early data release. Broader study findings: TCR beta sequences numbering under 20,000 were associated with HLA alleles at 0.05 false discovery rate in a later analysis.

The PCR used 60 Vbeta and 13 Jbeta primers. In the original analysis: Unique TCR beta chains totaled some 80 million in a later count, with roughly 10 million of them shared. Repertoires were generated with immunoSEQ multiplex PCR, while TCRdb's copy carries only in-frame clones and drops some. D and trimming come from the DNA, and the V and J calls and clone size come from that table. The sample includes about 120,000 clones, about 80% seen only once; the top ten take 1.4% to 1.5%. With respect to this clone: What it recognizes is unknown.

The source of this sequence is a young woman in good health and CMV-seronegative. The sample was PBMCs.

CDR3 region: CASSESGVGQGVPQHF. CDR3 bases: TGCGCCAGCAGTGAGTCGGGGGTGGGACAGGGGGTGCCCCAGCATTTT. J is TRBJ1-5 and V is TRBV10-2; 11 nucleotides match TRBD1. V gave up 0 bases and J gave up 9 bases; unmatched junction bases: 7. This CDR3 contains 16 residues. Germline CDR1 and CDR2: WSHSY and SAAADI.